This record concerns one TCR beta chain sequence. The antigen it recognizes is unknown. No quality values exist for individual bases; no much larger clone is one base distant. Collaborating institutions collected whole blood in K2EDTA tubes following their own protocols. For TCRbeta analysis, collaborators shipped samples as frozen whole blood, isolated PBMCs, or DNA extracted from either of those sample types. The record originates from a study of blood T cell repertoires in COVID-19 (dated by TCRdb to the early 2020s). Study-level background: The collaborator samples originated in the United States, Italy and Spain and spanned the acute and convalescent phases of COVID-19. Deeply sampled blood TCRbeta repertoires from subjects exposed to, actively infected with, or recovered from COVID-19 were included in the dataset. The sample metadata nearly always contained a de-identified subject ID, COVID-19 status, age in years and sex. Where available, HLA class I and class II types were taken from metadata supplied by the sample provider and were not determined by assay-based typing. The repertoires were released in a freely available public database meant as a resource for research on the immune response to SARS-CoV-2. The prospective study material was composed of cDNA or gDNA derived from T cells, B-cell-depleted T cells, or PBMCs. The samples were drawn from two sources: the first 160 participants of the ongoing ImmuneRACE study, and 1,200 or so subjects contributed by 6 global collaborators. Here is what the overall study found, with its caveats: Clinical and demographic metadata were provided uncurated, with the amount varying by source and participant.

The immunoSEQ Assay, a bias-controlled multiplex PCR, was used to amplify TCRbeta CDR3 regions from genomic DNA. The source study handled its data this way. Within the assay, amplification of reference gene primers was used to estimate how many nucleated cells each sample contained. To quantify the absolute abundance of each unique TCRbeta CDR3 rearrangement, sequence reads were collapsed and filtered. Productive Simpson clonality was computed per sample as the square root of Simpson's diversity index over productive rearrangements. Drawn from immuneACCESS, this table holds only the in-frame rearrangements with V and J called that TCRdb kept. Clones are partly lost; checked studies trace under half to an unresolved V gene and leave the rest unexplained. V, J and clone size are those of that table, while D and trimming were read from the DNA. The sample table shows roughly 130,000 clones, and 80% are seen once. More than 15% of the sample is held by the ten biggest clonotypes.

Material for sequencing was peripheral blood. The clonotype comes from a man between 60 and 75 years old with active or convalescent COVID-19.

CDR3 protein: CASSERLRGSGDEQYF. DNA sequence: TGTGCCAGCAGCGAAAGATTAAGGGGGAGTGGGGACGAGCAGTACTTC. Recombination connected TRBV11-2 to TRBJ2-7; 6 matching bases give a weak D call of TRBD1. The CDR3, from cysteine to phenylalanine, totals 16 residues. CDR3 DNA is the only sequence kept; it has 48 bases, read in frame from the first base. Sequences SGHAT (CDR1) and FQNNGV (CDR2) are obtained from the germline V gene. Trimming removed 5 bases from V and 5 bases from J, leaving 22 bases between the germline ends.